This T cell receptor beta chain was documented in a study of blood T cells in healthy people across ages. CDR1 is SGHRS, CDR2 YFSETQ, per germline. V trimming: 5 bases; J trimming: 0 bases; junction bases outside the gene matches: 7. The CDR3 has 15 amino acids. With a J-beta primer mix and a sample-barcoded 5' primer, a second PCR ran 7 to 11 cycles. Every cDNA was tagged by a template-switch adaptor with 12 random nucleotides. Each sample yielded at least 3 million CDR3-containing paired-end reads. MiXCR, applied by TCRdb to the 5' RACE reads, yields one record per CDR3 protein. The table lists 550,000 to 750,000 distinct CDR3 sequences, 20% to 25% of them singletons. Each of the donors had 8 to 10 milliliters of peripheral blood drawn into EDTA-treated Vacutainer tubes. Points on this clonotype: The antigen is unknown.

Study conclusions and caveats: Diversity of TCR beta per million T cells declined in a roughly linear way with age.

The chain has TRBV5-1 and TRBJ1-1, with 7 bases that match TRBD1. This sequence originates from a man between 65 and 79 years old in good health. Sequenced sample: blood. In nucleotides, the CDR3 is TGCGCCAGCAGGGCTGGGACAGACATGAACACTGAAGCTTTCTTT. It specifies CASRAGTDMNTEAFF.